The present T cell receptor (beta chain) was sequenced within a study of cytotoxic CD8 clonotypes in ibrutinib-treated CLL. Generated by immunoSEQ multiplex PCR, the TCRdb table keeps only in-frame clones and is missing some. The sample contains approximately 210,000 clones, about 72% of which appear only once. Trimming removed 2 bases at V and 2 bases at J, with 11 bases between. The CDR3 spans 15 residues. Per the germline V gene, CDR1 is SGHTA and CDR2 is FQGNSA. Study observations and caveats: At ibrutinib response, clonality increased, and at progression it declined back toward baseline.

Points on this clone: Its antigen is not known.

The V gene is TRBV7-2, the J gene TRBJ2-3, with D unresolved. The sequencing used PBMCs, collected after 24 months of ibrutinib treatment. This receptor was identified in a human donor with chronic lymphocytic leukemia. The CDR3 nucleotides are TGTGCCAGCAGCTTACCGGTTAGGGACACAGATACGCAGTATTTT. Amino acid sequence: CASSLPVRDTDTQYF. The full variable domain, its missing parts supplied by reference TRBV7-2 and TRBJ2-3, is GAGVSQSPSNKVTEKGKDVELRCDPISGHTALYWYRQSLGQGLEFLIYFQGNSAPDKSGLPSDRFSAERTGGSVSTLTIQRTQQEDSAVYLCASSLPVRDTDTQYFGPGTRLTVL.